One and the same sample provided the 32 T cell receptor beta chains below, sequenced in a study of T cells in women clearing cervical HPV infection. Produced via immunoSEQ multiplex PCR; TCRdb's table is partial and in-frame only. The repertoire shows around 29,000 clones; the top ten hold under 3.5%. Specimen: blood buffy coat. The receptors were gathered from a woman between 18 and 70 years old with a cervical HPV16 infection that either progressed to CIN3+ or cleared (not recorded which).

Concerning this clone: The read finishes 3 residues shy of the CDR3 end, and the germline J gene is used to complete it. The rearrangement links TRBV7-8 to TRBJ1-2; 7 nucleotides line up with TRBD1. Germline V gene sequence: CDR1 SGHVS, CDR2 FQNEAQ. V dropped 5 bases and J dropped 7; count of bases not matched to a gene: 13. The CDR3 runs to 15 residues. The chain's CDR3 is CASSPTVQGPGGYTF. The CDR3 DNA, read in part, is TGTGCCAGCAGCCCCACCGTACAGGGGCCAGGTGGC. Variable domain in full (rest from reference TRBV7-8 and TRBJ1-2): GAGVSQSPRYKVAKRGQDVALRCDPISGHVSLFWYQQALGQGPEFLTYFQNEAQLDKSGLPSDRFFAERPEGSVSTLKIQRTQQEDSAVYLCASSPTVQGPGGYTFGSGTRLTVV.

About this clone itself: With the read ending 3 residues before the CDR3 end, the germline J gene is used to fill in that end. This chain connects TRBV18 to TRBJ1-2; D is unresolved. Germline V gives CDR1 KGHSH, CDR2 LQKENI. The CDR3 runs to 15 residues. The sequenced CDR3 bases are TGTGCCAGCTCCCGGACTAGCGGCTATTACAATGAC. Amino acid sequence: CASSRTSGYYND. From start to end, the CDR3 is CASSRTSGYYNDYTF.

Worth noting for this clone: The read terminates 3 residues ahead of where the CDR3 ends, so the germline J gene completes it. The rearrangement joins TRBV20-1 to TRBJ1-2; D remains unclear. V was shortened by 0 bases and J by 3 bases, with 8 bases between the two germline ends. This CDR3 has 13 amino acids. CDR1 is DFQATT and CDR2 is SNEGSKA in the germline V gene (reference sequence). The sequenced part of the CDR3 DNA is TGCAGTGCTAGAGATCCCGGGGACTATGGC. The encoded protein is CSARDPGDYG. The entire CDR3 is CSARDPGDYGYTF.

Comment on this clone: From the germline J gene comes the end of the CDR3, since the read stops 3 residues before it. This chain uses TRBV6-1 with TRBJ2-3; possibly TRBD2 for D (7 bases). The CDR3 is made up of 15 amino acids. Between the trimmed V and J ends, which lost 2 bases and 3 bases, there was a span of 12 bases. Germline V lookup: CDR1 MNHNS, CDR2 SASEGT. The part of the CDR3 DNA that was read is TGTGCCAGCAGTGAATGGGAGGGGGTGACAGATACG. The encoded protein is CASSEWEGVTDT. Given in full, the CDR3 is CASSEWEGVTDTQYF.

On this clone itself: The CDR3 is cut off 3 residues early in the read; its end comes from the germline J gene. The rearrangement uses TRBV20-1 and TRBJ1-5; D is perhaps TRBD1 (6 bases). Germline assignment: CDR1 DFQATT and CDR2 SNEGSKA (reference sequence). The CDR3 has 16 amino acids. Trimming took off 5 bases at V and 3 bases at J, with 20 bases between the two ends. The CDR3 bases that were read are TGCAGTGCTTCCATTCGGGACACGAGGGACAATCAGCCC. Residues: CSASIRDTRDNQP. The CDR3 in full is CSASIRDTRDNQPQHF.

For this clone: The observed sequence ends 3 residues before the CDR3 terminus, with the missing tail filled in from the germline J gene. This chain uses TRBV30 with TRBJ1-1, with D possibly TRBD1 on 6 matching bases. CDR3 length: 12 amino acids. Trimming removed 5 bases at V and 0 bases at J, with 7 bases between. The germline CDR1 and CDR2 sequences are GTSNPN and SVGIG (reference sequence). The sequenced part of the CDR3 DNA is TGTGCCTGGGGGGGCATGAACACTGAA. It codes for CAWGGMNTE. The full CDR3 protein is CAWGGMNTEAFF.

CDR3 amino acids: CASSFAAGATDTQYF. The DNA read from the CDR3 is TGTGCCAGCTCCTTCGCAGCGGGGGCCACAGATACG. The V and J genes are TRBV6-2 or TRBV6-3 and TRBJ2-3, with TRBD2 matching over 8 bases. The read ends 3 residues before the CDR3 terminus; that terminus is restored from the germline J gene. Looked up from germline, CDR1 is MNHEY and CDR2 is SVGEGT. V lost 8 bases to trimming and J lost 2 bases; unmatched junction nucleotides: 9. This CDR3 contains 15 residues.

The CDR3 reads CASGSGVNQETQYF. CDR3 DNA, as far as it was read: TGTGCCAGCGGTAGCGGGGTAAACCAAGAGACC. This chain links TRBV7-9 with TRBJ2-5; 8 nucleotides match TRBD2. The read is 3 residues too short to cover the CDR3 end, so that end is filled in from the germline J gene. J lost 0 bases, V lost 8 bases, and 5 bases had no gene match. The CDR3 covers 14 residues. Germline CDR1 and CDR2: SEHNR and FQNEAQ (reference sequence).

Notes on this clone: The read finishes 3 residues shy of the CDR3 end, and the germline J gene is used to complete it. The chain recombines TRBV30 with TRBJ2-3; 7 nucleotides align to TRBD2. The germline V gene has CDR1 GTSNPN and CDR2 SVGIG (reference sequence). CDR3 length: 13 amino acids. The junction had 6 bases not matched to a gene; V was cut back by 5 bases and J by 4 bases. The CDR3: CAWVWGGSDTQYF. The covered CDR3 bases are TGTGCCTGGGTGTGGGGGGGGTCAGATACG.

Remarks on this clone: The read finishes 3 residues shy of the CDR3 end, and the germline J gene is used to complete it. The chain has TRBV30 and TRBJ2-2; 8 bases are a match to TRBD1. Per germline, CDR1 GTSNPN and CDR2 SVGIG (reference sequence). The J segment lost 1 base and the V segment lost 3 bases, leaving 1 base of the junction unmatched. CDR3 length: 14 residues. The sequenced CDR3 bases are TGTGCCTGGAGAGGACAGGGGAACACCGGGGAG. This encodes CAWRGQGNTGE. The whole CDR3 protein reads CAWRGQGNTGELFF.

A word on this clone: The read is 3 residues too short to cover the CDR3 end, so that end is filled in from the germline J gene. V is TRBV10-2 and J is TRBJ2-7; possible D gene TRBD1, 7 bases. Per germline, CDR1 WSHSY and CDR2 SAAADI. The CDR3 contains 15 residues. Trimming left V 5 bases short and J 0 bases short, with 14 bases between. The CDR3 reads CASSLGGGYSYEQYF. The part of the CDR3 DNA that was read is TGCGCCAGCAGTCTTGGAGGGGGCTACTCCTACGAG.

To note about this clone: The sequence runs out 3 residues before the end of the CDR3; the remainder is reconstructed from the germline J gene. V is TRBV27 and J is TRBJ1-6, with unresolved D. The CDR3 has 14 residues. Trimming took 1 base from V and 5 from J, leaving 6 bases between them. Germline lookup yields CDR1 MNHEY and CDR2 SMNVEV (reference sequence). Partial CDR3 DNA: TGTGCCAGCAGTTTATTTACTGATAATTCACCC. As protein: CASSLFTDNSP. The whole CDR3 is CASSLFTDNSPLHF.

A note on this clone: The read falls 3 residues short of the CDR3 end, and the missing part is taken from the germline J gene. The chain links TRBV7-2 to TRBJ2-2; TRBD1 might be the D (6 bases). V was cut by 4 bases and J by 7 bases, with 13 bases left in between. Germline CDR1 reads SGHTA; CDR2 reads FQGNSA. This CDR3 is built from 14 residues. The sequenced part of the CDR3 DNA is TGTGCCAGCAGCTCAAACCTAGGGGGCGGGGAG. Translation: CASSSNLGGGE. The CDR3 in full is CASSSNLGGGELFF.

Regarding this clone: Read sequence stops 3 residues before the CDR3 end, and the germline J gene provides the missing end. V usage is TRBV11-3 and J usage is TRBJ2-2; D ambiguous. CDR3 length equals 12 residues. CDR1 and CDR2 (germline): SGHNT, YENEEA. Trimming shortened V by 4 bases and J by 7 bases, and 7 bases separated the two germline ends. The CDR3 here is CASSSRYGELFF. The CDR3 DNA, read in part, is TGTGCCAGCAGCTCTCGTTACGGGGAG.

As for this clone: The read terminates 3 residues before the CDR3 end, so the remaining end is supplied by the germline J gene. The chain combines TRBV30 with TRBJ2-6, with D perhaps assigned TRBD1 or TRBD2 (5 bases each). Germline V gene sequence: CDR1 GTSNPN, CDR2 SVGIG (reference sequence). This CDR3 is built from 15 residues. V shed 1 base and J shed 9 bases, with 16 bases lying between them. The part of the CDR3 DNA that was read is TGTGCCTGGAGTGCAGACAGTCTCCGGGACAACGTC. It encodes CAWSADSLRDNV. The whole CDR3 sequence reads CAWSADSLRDNVLTF.

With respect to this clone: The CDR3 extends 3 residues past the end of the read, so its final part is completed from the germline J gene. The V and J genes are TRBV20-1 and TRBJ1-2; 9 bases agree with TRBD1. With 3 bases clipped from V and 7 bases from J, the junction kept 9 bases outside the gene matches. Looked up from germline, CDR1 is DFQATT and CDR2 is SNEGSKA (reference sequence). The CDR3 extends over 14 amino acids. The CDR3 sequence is CSASPGQGTAGYTF. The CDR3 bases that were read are TGCAGTGCTAGCCCCGGACAGGGGACGGCTGGC.

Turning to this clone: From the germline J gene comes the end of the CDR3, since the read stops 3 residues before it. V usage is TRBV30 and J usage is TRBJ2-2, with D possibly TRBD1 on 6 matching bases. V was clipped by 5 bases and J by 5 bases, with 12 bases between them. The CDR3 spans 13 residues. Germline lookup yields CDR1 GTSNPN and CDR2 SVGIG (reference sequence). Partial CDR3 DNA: TGTGCCTGGGCTGGGGGCCGGACCGGGGAG. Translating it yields CAWAGGRTGE. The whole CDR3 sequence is CAWAGGRTGELFF. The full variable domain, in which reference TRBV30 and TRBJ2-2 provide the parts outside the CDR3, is SQTIHQWPATLVQPVGSPLSLECTVEGTSNPNLYWYRQAAGRGLQLLFYSVGIGQISSEVPQNLSASRPQDRQFILSSKKLLLSDSGFYLCAWAGGRTGELFFGEGSRLTVL.

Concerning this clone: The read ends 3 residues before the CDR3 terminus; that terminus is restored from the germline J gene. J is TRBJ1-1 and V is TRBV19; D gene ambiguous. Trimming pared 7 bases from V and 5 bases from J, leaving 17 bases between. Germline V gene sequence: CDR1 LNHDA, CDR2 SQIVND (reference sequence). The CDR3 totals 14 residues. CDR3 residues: CASTSPGSGTEAFF. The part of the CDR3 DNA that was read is TGTGCCAGTACCTCCCCTGGATCCGGGACTGAA.

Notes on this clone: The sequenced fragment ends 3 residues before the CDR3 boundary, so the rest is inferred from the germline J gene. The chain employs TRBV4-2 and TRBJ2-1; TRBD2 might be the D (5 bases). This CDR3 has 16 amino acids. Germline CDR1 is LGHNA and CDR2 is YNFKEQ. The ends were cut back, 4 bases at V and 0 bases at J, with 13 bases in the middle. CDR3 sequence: CASSPNLASSYNEQFF. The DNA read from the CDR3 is TGTGCCAGCAGCCCCAATCTAGCCAGCTCCTACAATGAG.

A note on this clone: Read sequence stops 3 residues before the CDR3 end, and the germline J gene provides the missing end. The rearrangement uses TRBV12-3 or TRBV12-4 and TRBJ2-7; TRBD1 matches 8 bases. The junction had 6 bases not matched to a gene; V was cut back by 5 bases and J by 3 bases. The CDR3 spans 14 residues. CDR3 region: CASSVGQGGYEQYF. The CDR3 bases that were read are TGTGCCAGCAGTGTTGGACAGGGAGGCTACGAG.

Incomplete CDR3 DNA: TGTGCCAGCAGCACACTGGGACTACCCAAGAATGAG. Protein: CASSTLGLPKNE. The entire CDR3 is CASSTLGLPKNEQFF. The rearrangement uses TRBV7-6 and TRBJ2-1, with 7 nucleotides matching TRBD2. From the germline J gene comes the end of the CDR3, since the read stops 3 residues before it. Germline lookup yields CDR1 SGHVS and CDR2 FNYEAQ. The V and J ends lost 5 bases and 7 bases, in that order; junction bases with no gene match: 11. CDR3 length equals 15 residues.

This CDR3 is CASSPGTGEETQYF. Incomplete CDR3 DNA: TGTGCCAGCAGTCCCGGGACAGGGGAAGAGACC. The rearrangement uses TRBV12-3 or TRBV12-4 and TRBJ2-5; TRBD1 aligns across 10 bases. With the read ending 3 residues before the CDR3 end, the germline J gene is used to fill in that end. This CDR3 has 14 amino acids. J was trimmed by 3 bases and V by 5 bases; bases with no gene match: 3.

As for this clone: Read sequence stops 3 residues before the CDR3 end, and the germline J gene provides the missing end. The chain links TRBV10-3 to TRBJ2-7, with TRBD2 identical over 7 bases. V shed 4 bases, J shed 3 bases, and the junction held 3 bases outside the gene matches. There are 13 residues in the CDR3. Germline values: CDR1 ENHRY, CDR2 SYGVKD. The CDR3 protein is CAISVASGYEQYF. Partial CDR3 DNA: TGTGCCATCAGTGTCGCTAGCGGCTACGAG.

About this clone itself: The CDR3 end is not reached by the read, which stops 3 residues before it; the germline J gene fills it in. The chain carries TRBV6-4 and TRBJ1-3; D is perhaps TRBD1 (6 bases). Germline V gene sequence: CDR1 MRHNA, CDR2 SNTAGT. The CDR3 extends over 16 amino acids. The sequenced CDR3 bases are TGTGCCAGCAGTGACTCCGACTTAAGCGGGGGGGCTAGT. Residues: CASSDSDLSGGAS. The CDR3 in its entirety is CASSDSDLSGGASIYF.

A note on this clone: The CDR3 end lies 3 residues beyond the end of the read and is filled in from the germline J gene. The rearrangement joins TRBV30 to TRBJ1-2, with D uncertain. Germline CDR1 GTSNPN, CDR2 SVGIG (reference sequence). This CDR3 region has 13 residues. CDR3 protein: CAWSNGPGRGYTF. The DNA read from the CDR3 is TGTGCCTGGAGCAATGGTCCGGGGAGAGGC. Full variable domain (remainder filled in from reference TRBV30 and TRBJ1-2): SQTIHQWPATLVQPVGSPLSLECTVEGTSNPNLYWYRQAAGRGLQLLFYSVGIGQISSEVPQNLSASRPQDRQFILSSKKLLLSDSGFYLCAWSNGPGRGYTFGSGTRLTVV.

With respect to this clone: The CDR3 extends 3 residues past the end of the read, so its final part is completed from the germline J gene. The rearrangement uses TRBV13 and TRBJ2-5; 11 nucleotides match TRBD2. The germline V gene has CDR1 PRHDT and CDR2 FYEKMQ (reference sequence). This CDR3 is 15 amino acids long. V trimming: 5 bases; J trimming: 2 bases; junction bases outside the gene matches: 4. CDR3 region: CASSTTSGSQETQYF. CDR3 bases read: TGTGCCAGCAGCACCACTAGCGGGAGTCAAGAGACC.

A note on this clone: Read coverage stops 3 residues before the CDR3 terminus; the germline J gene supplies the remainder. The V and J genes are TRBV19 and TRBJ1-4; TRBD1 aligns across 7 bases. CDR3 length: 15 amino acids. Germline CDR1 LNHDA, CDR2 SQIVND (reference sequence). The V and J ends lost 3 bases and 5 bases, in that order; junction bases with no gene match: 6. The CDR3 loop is CASSILGTVNEKLFF. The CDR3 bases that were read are TGTGCCAGTAGTATTCTTGGGACAGTGAATGAAAAA. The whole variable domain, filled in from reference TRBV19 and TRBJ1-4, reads DGGITQSPKYLFRKEGQNVTLSCEQNLNHDAMYWYRQDPGQGLRLIYYSQIVNDFQKGDIAEGYSVSREKKESFPLTVTSAQKNPTAFYLCASSILGTVNEKLFFGSGTQLSVL.

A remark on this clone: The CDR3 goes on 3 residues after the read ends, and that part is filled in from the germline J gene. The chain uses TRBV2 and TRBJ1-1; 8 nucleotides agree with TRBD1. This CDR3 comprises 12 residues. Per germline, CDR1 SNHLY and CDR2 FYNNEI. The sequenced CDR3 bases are TGTGCCAGCAGTGCCGACAGGGGAGAA. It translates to CASSADRGE. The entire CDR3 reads CASSADRGEAFF. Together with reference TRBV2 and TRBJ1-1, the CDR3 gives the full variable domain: EPEVTQTPSHQVTQMGQEVILRCVPISNHLYFYWYRQILGQKVEFLVSFYNNEISEKSEIFDDQFSVERPDGSNFTLKIRSTKLEDSAMYFCASSADRGEAFFGQGTRLTVV.

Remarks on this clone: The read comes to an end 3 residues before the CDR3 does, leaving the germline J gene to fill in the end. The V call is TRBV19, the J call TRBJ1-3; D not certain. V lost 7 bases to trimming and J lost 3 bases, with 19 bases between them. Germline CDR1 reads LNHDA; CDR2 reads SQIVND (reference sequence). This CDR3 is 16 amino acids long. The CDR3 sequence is CASNPTPYPVGNTIYF. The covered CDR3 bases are TGTGCCAGTAACCCGACTCCTTACCCTGTTGGAAACACC.

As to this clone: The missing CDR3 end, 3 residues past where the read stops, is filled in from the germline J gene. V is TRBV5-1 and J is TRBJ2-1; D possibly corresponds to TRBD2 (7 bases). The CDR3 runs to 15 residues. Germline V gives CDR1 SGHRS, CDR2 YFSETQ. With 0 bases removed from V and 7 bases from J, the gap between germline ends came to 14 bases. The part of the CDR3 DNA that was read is TGCGCCAGCAGCTTGGAGAGGGGGGGGCAGAATGAG. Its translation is CASSLERGGQNE. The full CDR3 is CASSLERGGQNEQFF.

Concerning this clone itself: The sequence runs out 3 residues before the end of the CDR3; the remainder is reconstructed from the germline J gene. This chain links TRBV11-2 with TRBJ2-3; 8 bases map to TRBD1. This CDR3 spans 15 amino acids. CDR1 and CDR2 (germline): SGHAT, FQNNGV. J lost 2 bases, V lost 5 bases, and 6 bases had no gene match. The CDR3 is CASSGGQGDTDTQYF. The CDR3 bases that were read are TGTGCCAGCAGCGGAGGACAGGGAGACACAGATACG.

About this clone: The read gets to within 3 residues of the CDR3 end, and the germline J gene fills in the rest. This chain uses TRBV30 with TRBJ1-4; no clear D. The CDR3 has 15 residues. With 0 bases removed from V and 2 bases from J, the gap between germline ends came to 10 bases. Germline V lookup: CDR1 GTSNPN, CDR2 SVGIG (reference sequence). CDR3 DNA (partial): TGTGCCTGGAGTGTAGGGTTCTCTACTAATGAAAAA. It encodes CAWSVGFSTNEK. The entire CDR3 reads CAWSVGFSTNEKLFF.